A single sample gave rise to the 21 T cell receptor beta chains below, sequenced in a study of blood T cell repertoires in COVID-19. Some clones are missing from TCRdb's copy, which holds only in-frame ones; the method was immunoSEQ multiplex PCR. There are just under 20,000 clones in the sample; more than 75% occur only once, and about a third lies in the top ten. Sequencing input: peripheral blood. These receptors originate from a human donor with active COVID-19. The donor label of this sample is uncertain.

The genes are TRBV11-2 and TRBJ2-7; 7 bases are shared with TRBD2. V trimming: 7 bases; J trimming: 0 bases; junction bases outside the gene matches: 18. CDR1 and CDR2 from the germline V gene are SGHAT and FQNNGV. The CDR3 contains 18 residues. The CDR3 here is CASIHPPSGNLISYEQYF. The CDR3 nucleotides are TGTGCCAGCATCCACCCCCCTAGCGGAAATCTCATCTCCTACGAGCAGTACTTC.

V usage is TRBV9 and J usage is TRBJ2-2; 11 bases agree with TRBD2. Germline CDR1 is SGDLS and CDR2 is YYNGEE. The V segment lost 7 bases and the J segment 8 bases; nucleotides outside the gene matches: 4. The CDR3 is 13 amino acids. The CDR3 is CASSRTSGGELFF. In nucleotides, the CDR3 is TGTGCCAGCTCACGGACTAGCGGGGGGGAGCTGTTTTTT.

This clone was recorded a few times. The chain recombines TRBV27 with TRBJ2-7; 8 nucleotides agree with TRBD1. V was clipped by 8 bases and J by 4 bases; unmatched bases: 10. Germline assignment: CDR1 MNHEY and CDR2 SMNVEV (reference sequence). This CDR3 comprises 14 residues. In DNA form, the CDR3 reads TGTGCCAGCCGTCCAGGGACAGGTCCTTACGAGCAGTACTTC. Translation gives CASRPGTGPYEQYF.

The chain is built from TRBV28 and TRBJ2-7; 15 bases align to TRBD2. Germline V CDR1 and CDR2: MDHEN, SYDVKM. The trim removed 4 bases at V and 2 bases at J, leaving 6 bases unmatched. The CDR3 extends over 17 amino acids. DNA of the CDR3: TGTGCCAGCAGTTGGGGACTAGCGGGAGGTTTAACCTACGAGCAGTACTTC. Translation: CASSWGLAGGLTYEQYF. Looking up the rest from reference TRBV28 and TRBJ2-7 gives the full variable domain: DVKVTQSSRYLVKRTGEKVFLECVQDMDHENMFWYRQDPGLGLRLIYFSYDVKMKEKGDIPEGYSVSREKKERFSLILESASTNQTSMYLCASSWGLAGGLTYEQYFGPGTRLTVT.

This clone was detected only once. V is TRBV21-1 and J is TRBJ1-2. TRBV21-1 is assigned pseudogene status. This CDR3 contains 16 residues. CDR3 loop: CASSPPGGFKCYGYTF. The CDR3 coding sequence is TGTGCCAGCAGCCCCCCGGGGGGCTTTAAATGCTATGGCTACACCTTC.

The CDR3 spells CASSPSSRREQYF. Written as DNA, the CDR3 is TGTGCCAGCAGCCCCTCAAGTAGGCGGGAGCAGTACTTC. The chain is built from TRBV12-3 or TRBV12-4 and TRBJ2-7; unclear D gene. The CDR3 spans 13 residues. Trimming removed 6 bases from V and 7 bases from J, with 16 bases in between.

The V call is TRBV5-6, the J call TRBJ1-2, with a weak D call TRBD1 (5 bases). CDR3 length: 11 residues. V was cut by 5 bases and J by 8 bases, with 10 bases left in between. Per germline, CDR1 SGHDT and CDR2 YYEEEE. CDR3 protein: CASSSRGGYTF. CDR3 nucleotides: TGTGCCAGCAGTTCTCGGGGGGGCTACACCTTC.

This clone was observed a single time. The genes are TRBV30 and TRBJ1-5, with 8 bases identical to TRBD1. CDR3 size: 13 residues. V lost 3 bases, J lost 4 bases, and 2 bases stayed unmatched. Germline CDR1 is GTSNPN and CDR2 is SVGIG (reference sequence). CDR3 DNA sequence: TGTGCCTGGAGCCGGACAGGGAATCAGCCCCAGCATTTT. It specifies CAWSRTGNQPQHF.

The chain links TRBV7-6 to TRBJ2-2, with D possibly TRBD1 on 7 matching bases. The CDR3 loop spans 16 amino acids. V gave up 0 bases and J gave up 4 bases, with 12 bases separating them. Germline loops: CDR1 SGHVS, CDR2 FNYEAQ. The CDR3 sequence: CASSLASGGSTGELFF. CDR3 coding DNA: TGTGCCAGCAGCTTAGCCTCAGGGGGGAGCACCGGGGAGCTGTTTTTT.

The chain combines TRBV4-1 with TRBJ1-5; 7 nucleotides agree with TRBD1. The ends lost 3 bases at V and 9 bases at J; junction bases unmatched: 8. The germline CDR1 and CDR2 sequences are MGHRA and YSYEKL. CDR3 size: 14 residues. The CDR3 bases are TGCGCCAGCAGCCAGACAGGGTTGGCGCGGCCCCAGCATTTT. It codes for CASSQTGLARPQHF.

Only a few counts were recorded for this clone. The V call is TRBV19, the J call TRBJ1-5; tentative D call: TRBD1 (6 bases). V gave up 6 bases and J gave up 6 bases, with 9 bases separating them. Per the germline V gene, CDR1 is LNHDA and CDR2 is SQIVND (reference sequence). The length of the CDR3 is 12 residues. This chain's CDR3 is CASRGGGQPQHF. Written as DNA, the CDR3 is TGTGCCAGTAGGGGAGGGGGTCAGCCCCAGCATTTT.

The genes are TRBV7-3 and TRBJ1-2; 10 bases map to TRBD1. J gave up 4 bases and V 5 bases, and 4 bases lay outside the gene matches. CDR3 length equals 14 residues. The germline gives CDR1 SGHTA, CDR2 FQGTGA. The CDR3 DNA follows: TGTGCCAGCAGCAGGACAGGGGGGGCCTATGGCTACACCTTC. It yields the protein CASSRTGGAYGYTF. Supplemented by reference TRBV7-3 and TRBJ1-2, the full variable domain reads GAGVSQTPSNKVTEKGKYVELRCDPISGHTALYWYRQSLGQGPEFLIYFQGTGAADDSGLPNDRFFAVRPEGSVSTLKIQRTERGDSAVYLCASSRTGGAYGYTFGSGTRLTVV.

As to this clone: At one end, the junction sequence differs from germline, possibly due to a read error. The chain carries TRBV7-7 and TRBJ2-5, with 10 positions matching TRBD1. The germline V gene has CDR1 SSHAT and CDR2 FNYEAQ (reference sequence). The CDR3 consists of 15 residues. The CDR3 DNA is TGTGCTAGCACCGCCGGGACAGGGGTCGAAGAGACCCAGTACTTC. It yields the protein CASTAGTGVEETQYF. The complete variable domain, with remaining parts taken from reference TRBV7-7 and TRBJ2-5, reads GAGVSQSPRYKVTKRGQDVTLRCDPISSHATLYWYQQALGQGPEFLTYFNYEAQPDKSGLPSDRFSAERPEGSISTLTIQRTEQRDSAMYRCASTAGTGVEETQYFGPGTRLLVL.

The rearrangement uses TRBV27 and TRBJ2-3; TRBD2 is a possible D gene (5 bases). CDR3 length: 15 residues. Trimming removed 7 bases from V and 4 bases from J, with 18 bases in between. CDR1 is MNHEY, CDR2 SMNVEV, per germline (reference sequence). CDR3 protein: CASNADLQTSDTQYF. DNA of the CDR3: TGTGCCAGCAACGCGGACTTGCAGACGTCAGATACGCAGTATTTT.

The chain links TRBV29-1 to TRBJ2-5, with a weak D call TRBD1 (6 bases). The CDR3 covers 13 residues. The V end lost 8 bases, the J end lost 0 bases, and 13 bases lay between the germline ends. CDR1 and CDR2 (germline): SQVTM, ANQGSEA. The CDR3 bases are TGCAGCATACACCGGGACAACCAAGAGACCCAGTACTTC. Protein sequence: CSIHRDNQETQYF.

The chain recombines TRBV3-1 (or the pseudogene TRBV3-2) with TRBJ2-2; 14 bases are shared with TRBD2. CDR1 is LGHDT, CDR2 YNNKEL, per germline (reference sequence). V trimming: 5 bases; J trimming: 5 bases; junction bases outside the gene matches: 10. The CDR3 is 18 residues long. The CDR3 nucleotides read TGTGCCAGCAGCTTACGGACTAGCGGGAGGTTCGTTACCGGGGAGCTGTTTTTT. Translation: CASSLRTSGRFVTGELFF.

A few counts support this clone. This rearrangement joins TRBV9 to TRBJ2-1; D call uncertain. CDR1 is SGDLS, CDR2 YYNGEE, per germline. The CDR3 sequence is 16 residues long. With 0 bases removed from V and 4 bases from J, the gap between germline ends came to 14 bases. CDR3 sequence reads: CASSVDYRYDYNEQFF. The CDR3 region has the DNA TGTGCCAGCAGCGTAGACTACCGCTACGATTACAATGAGCAGTTCTTC.

CDR3 in amino acids: CASSSAGGISGNTIYF. Written as DNA, the CDR3 is TGTGCCAGCAGTTCCGCGGGGGGTATCTCTGGAAACACCATATATTTT. The chain combines TRBV6-6 with TRBJ1-3; a weak D match, TRBD1 (5 bases). V lost 4 bases and J lost 0, with 13 bases in between. The length of the CDR3 is 16 residues. Germline V gene sequence: CDR1 MNHNY, CDR2 SVGAGI (reference sequence).

This clone showed up just a few times. The chain uses TRBV19 and TRBJ1-5, with 10 bases lining up with TRBD1. The CDR3 runs 15 residues. Germline V CDR1 and CDR2: LNHDA, SQIVND (reference sequence). The junction had 9 bases not matched to a gene; V was cut back by 3 bases and J by 10 bases. CDR3 amino acids: CASSIPGTGVLPQHF. The CDR3 bases are TGTGCCAGTAGTATCCCGGGGACAGGGGTACTTCCCCAGCATTTT. Using reference TRBV19 and TRBJ1-5 for the parts outside the CDR3, the full variable domain is DGGITQSPKYLFRKEGQNVTLSCEQNLNHDAMYWYRQDPGQGLRLIYYSQIVNDFQKGDIAEGYSVSREKKESFPLTVTSAQKNPTAFYLCASSIPGTGVLPQHFGDGTRLSIL.

In this sample, this clone turned up a few times. The chain couples TRBV18 to TRBJ1-4, with 7 bases aligning to TRBD1. Germline CDR1 KGHSH, CDR2 LQKENI. Unmatched junction bases numbered 8, after V lost 2 bases and J lost 8 bases. There are 15 residues in the CDR3. DNA of the CDR3: TGTGCCAGCTCACCAGGTGCGACAGGGCAGGAAAAACTGTTTTTT. Translating it yields CASSPGATGQEKLFF.

The chain links TRBV24-1 to TRBJ2-5, with 8 bases fitting TRBD1. Trimming cost V 4 bases and J 2 bases; bases outside gene matches: 5. The germline V gene encodes CDR1 KGHDR and CDR2 SFDVKD. The CDR3 contains 15 residues. The CDR3 DNA is TGTGCCACCAGTGACGGGACAGGATTTCAAGAGACCCAGTACTTC. This sequence encodes CATSDGTGFQETQYF.